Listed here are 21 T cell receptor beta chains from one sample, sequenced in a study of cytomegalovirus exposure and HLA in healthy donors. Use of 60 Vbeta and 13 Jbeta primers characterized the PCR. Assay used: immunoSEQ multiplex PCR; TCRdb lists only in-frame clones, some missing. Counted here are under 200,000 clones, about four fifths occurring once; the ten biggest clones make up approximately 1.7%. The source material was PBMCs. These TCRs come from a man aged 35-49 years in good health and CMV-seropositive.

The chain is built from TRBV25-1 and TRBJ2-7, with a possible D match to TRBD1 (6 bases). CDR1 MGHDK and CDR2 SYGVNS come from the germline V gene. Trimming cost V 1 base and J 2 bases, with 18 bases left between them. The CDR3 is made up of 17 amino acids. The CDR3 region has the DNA TGTGCCAGCAGTGAATCCCTCTTGGGACAAACAGCCTACGAGCAGTACTTC. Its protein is CASSESLLGQTAYEQYF.

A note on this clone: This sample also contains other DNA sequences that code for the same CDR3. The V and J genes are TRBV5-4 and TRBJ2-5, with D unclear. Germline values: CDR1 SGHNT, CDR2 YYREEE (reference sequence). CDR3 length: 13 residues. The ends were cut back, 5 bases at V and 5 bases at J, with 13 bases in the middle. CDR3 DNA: TGTGCCAGCAGAGGTGTGGGCCTGGAGACCCAGTACTTC. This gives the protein CASRGVGLETQYF.

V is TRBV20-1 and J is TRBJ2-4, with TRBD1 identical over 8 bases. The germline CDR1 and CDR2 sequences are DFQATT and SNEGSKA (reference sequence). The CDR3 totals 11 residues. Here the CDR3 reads CTVGQGTIQYF. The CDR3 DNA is TGCACCGTCGGACAGGGAACCATTCAGTACTTC.

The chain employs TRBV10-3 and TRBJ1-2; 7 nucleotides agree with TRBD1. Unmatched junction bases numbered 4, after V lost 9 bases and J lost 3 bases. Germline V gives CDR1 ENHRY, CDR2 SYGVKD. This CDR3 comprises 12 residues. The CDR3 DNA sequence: TGTGCCATAGGACAGGCAGACTATGGCTACACCTTC. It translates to CAIGQADYGYTF.

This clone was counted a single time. The CDR3 here is CSVPGQPIAETQYF. In nucleotides, the CDR3 is TGCAGCGTCCCGGGACAACCGATCGCGGAGACCCAGTACTTC. The rearrangement uses TRBV29-1 and TRBJ2-5; weak D call: TRBD1 (6 bases). The CDR3 runs 14 residues. CDR1 is SQVTM, CDR2 ANQGSEA, per germline. The ends were cut back, 6 bases at V and 5 bases at J, with 19 bases in the middle.

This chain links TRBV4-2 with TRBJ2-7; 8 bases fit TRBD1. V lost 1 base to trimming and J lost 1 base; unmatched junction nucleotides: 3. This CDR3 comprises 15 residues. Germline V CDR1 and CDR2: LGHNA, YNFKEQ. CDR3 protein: CASSQAGGTSYEQYF. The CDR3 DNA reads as TGTGCCAGCAGCCAAGCAGGGGGCACGTCCTACGAGCAGTACTTC.

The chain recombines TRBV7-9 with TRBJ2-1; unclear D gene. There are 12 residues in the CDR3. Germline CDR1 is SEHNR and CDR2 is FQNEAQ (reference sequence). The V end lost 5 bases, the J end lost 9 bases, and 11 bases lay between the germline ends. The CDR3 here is CASSPQKPEQFF. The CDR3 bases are TGTGCCAGCAGCCCGCAGAAACCTGAGCAGTTCTTC. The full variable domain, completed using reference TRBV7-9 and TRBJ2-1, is DTGVSQNPRHKITKRGQNVTFRCDPISEHNRLYWYRQTLGQGPEFLTYFQNEAQLEKSRLLSDRFSAERPKGSFSTLEIQRTEQGDSAMYLCASSPQKPEQFFGPGTRLTVL.

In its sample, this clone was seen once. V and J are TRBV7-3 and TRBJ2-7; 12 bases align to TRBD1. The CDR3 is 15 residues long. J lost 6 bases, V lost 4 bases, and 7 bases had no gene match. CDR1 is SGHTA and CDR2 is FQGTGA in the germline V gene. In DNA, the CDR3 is TGTGCCAGCAGCTCCGGGACAGGGGGCCGGGGCGAGCAGTACTTC. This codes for CASSSGTGGRGEQYF.

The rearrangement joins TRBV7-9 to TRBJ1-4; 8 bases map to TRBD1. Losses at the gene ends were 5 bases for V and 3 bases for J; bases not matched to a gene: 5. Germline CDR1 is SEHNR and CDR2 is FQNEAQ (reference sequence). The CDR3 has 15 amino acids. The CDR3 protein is CASSTTGGSNEKLFF. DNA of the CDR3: TGTGCCAGCAGCACAACAGGGGGGTCTAATGAAAAACTGTTTTTT.

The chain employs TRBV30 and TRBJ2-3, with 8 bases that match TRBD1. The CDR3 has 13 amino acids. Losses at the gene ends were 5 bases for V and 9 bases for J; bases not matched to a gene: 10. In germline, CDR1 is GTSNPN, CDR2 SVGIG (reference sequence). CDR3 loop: CAWATGAGWTQYF. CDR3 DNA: TGTGCCTGGGCGACAGGGGCAGGATGGACGCAGTATTTT.

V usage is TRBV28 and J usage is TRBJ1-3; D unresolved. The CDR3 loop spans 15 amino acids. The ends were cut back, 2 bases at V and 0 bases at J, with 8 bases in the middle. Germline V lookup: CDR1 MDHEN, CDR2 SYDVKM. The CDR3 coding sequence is TGTGCCAGCAGTTTAGCCTGGAGCTCTGGAAACACCATATATTTT. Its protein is CASSLAWSSGNTIYF.

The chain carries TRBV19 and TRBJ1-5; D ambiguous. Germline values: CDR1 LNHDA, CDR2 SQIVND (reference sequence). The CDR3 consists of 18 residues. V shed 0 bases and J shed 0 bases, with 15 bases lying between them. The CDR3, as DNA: TGTGCCAGTAGTATAGATATAAGGAGCTTTTATAGCAATCAGCCCCAGCATTTT. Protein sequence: CASSIDIRSFYSNQPQHF.

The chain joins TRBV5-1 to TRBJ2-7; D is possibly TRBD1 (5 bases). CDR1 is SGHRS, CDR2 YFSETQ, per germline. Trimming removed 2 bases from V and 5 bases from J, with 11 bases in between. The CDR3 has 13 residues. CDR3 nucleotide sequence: TGCGCCAGCAGCTTCGGATGGGGCCACGAGCAGTACTTC. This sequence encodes CASSFGWGHEQYF.

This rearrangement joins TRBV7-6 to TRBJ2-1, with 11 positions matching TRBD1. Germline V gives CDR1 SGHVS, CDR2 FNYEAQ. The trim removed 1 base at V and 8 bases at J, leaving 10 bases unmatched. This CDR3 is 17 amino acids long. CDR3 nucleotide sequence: TGTGCCAGCAGCTTAGTCGCGAGGACAGGGGGCAGAGATGAGCAGTTCTTC. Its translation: CASSLVARTGGRDEQFF.

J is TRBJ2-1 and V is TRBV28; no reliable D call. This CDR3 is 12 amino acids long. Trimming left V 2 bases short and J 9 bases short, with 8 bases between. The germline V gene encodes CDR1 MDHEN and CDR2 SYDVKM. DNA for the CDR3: TGTGCCAGCAGTTTACGCGTTTTTGAGCAGTTCTTC. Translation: CASSLRVFEQFF.

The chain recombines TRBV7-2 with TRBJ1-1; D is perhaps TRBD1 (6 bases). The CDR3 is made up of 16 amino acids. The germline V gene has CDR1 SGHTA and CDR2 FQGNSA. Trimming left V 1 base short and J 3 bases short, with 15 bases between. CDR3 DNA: TGTGCCAGCAGCTTAGTAGGGGGGACTATTTACACTGAAGCTTTCTTT. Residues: CASSLVGGTIYTEAFF. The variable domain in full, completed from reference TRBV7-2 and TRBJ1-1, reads GAGVSQSPSNKVTEKGKDVELRCDPISGHTALYWYRQSLGQGLEFLIYFQGNSAPDKSGLPSDRFSAERTGGSVSTLTIQRTQQEDSAVYLCASSLVGGTIYTEAFFGQGTRLTVV.

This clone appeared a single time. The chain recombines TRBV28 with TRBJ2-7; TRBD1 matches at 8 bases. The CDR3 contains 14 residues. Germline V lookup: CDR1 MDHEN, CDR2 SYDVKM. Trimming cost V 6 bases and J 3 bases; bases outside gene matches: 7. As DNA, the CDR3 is TGTGCCAGCAGCATACCGGGACAGGTCTACGAGCAGTACTTC. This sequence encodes CASSIPGQVYEQYF.

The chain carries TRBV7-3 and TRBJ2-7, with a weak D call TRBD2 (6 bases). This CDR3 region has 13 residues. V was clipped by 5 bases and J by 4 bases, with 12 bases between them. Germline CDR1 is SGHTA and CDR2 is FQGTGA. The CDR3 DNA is TGTGCCAGCAGCCAAGGGACTGGGTACGAGCAGTACTTC. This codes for CASSQGTGYEQYF.

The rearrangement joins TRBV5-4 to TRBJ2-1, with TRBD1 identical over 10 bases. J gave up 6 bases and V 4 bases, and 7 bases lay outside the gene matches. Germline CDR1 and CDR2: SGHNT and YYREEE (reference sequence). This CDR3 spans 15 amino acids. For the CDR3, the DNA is TGTGCCAGCAGCAGGACAGGGGGATTGGGCAATGAGCAGTTCTTC. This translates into CASSRTGGLGNEQFF.

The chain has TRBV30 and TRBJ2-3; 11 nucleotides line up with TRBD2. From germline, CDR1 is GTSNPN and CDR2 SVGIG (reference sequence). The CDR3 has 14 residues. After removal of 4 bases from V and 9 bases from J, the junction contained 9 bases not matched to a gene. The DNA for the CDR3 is TGTGCCTGGATAACTAGCGGGAGATCATACACGCAGTATTTT. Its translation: CAWITSGRSYTQYF.

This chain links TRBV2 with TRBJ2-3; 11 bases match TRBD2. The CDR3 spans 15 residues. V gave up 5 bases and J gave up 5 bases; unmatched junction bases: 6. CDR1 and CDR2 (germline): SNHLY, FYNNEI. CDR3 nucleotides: TGTGCCAGCAGTTTAACTAGCGGGAGTGGAGATACGCAGTATTTT. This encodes CASSLTSGSGDTQYF.